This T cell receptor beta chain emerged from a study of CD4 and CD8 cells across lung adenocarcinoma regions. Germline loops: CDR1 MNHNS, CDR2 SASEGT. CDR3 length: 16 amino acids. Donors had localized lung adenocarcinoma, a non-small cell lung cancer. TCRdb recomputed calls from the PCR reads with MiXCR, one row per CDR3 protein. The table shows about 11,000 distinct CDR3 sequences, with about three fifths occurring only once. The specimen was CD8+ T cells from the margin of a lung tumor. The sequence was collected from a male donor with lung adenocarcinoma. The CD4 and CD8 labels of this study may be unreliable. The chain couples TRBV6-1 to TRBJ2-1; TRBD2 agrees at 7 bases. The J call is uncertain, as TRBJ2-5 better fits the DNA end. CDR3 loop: CASSELSGIQSETQYF. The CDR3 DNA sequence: TGTGCCAGCAGTGAACTCAGCGGGATTCAATCAGAGACCCAGTACTTC.